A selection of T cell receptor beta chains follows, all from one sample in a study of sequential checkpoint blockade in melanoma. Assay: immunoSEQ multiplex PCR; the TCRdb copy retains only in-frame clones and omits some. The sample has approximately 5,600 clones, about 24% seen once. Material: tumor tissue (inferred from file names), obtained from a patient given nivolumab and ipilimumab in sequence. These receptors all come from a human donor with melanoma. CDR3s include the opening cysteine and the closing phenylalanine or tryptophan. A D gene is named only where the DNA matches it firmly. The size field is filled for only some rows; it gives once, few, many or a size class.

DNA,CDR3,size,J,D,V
TGTGCCAGCAGCTTACGTGTATTGAACACTGAAGCTTTCTTT,CASSLRVLNTEAFF,few,TRBJ1-1,NA,TRBV11-3
TGTGCCAGTAGTAGCCTCAGGGGACAGGGGAACACTGAAGCTTTCTTT,CASSSLRGQGNTEAFF,medium-sized,TRBJ1-1,TRBD1,TRBV19
TGCGCCAGCAGCTTGGAGGCAGGGCTATCCTACGAGCAGTACTTC,CASSLEAGLSYEQYF,NA,TRBJ2-7,NA,TRBV5-1
TGTGCCAGCACAACGGGTGACTCTGGGGCCAACGTCCTGACTTTC,CASTTGDSGANVLTF,NA,TRBJ2-6,NA,TRBV6-8
TGTGCTAGCAGTTCGGGAATCTCTGGAAACACCATATATTTT,CASSSGISGNTIYF,NA,TRBJ1-3,NA,TRBV7-6
TGTGCCAGCAGTTACTCGGGGGGACATAGCACAGATACGCAGTATTTT,CASSYSGGHSTDTQYF,NA,TRBJ2-3,NA,TRBV6-8
TGTGCCATCAGTGGTGGGACAGGCGCCTGGGAGCAGTACTTC,CAISGGTGAWEQYF,NA,TRBJ2-7,TRBD1,TRBV6-8
TGTGCCAGCAGCTTAGGTGATGTTACGGACACCATATATTTT,CASSLGDVTDTIYF,few,TRBJ1-3,NA,TRBV11-3
TGTGCCAGCTCGACTGGAGGATGGTCCTACGAGCAGTACTTC,CASSTGGWSYEQYF,many,TRBJ2-7,NA,TRBV7-5
TGTGCCAGCTCAGGACAGGGGTGGATGAGCTCCTACGAGCAGTACTTC,CASSGQGWMSSYEQYF,once,TRBJ2-7,TRBD1,TRBV18
TGTGCCAGCAGTTTCATGGATAATTCACCCCTCCACTTT,CASSFMDNSPLHF,few,TRBJ1-6,NA,TRBV6-8
TGTGCCAGCAGTTACTCGGCAATACCATCCTACGAGCAGTACTTC,CASSYSAIPSYEQYF,few,TRBJ2-7,NA,TRBV6-8
TGTGCCAGTAGTCTCGACAGGGTGGGCAATCAGCCCCAGCATTTT,CASSLDRVGNQPQHF,NA,TRBJ1-5,TRBD1,TRBV19
TGCGCCAGCAGCCGAGCAGGGCGGCGGGATGGCTACACCTTC,CASSRAGRRDGYTF,NA,TRBJ1-2,NA,TRBV4-1
TGTGCCAGCAGCCCTTCCGTGGGGAGTAACTATGGCTACACCTTC,CASSPSVGSNYGYTF,many,TRBJ1-2,NA,TRBV7-1
TGTGCCTGGAGCGGACGGAACAATCAGCCCCAGCATTTT,CAWSGRNNQPQHF,medium-sized,TRBJ1-5,NA,TRBV30
TGCGCCAGCAGCTTGGAGCTGGCAGGGAGATCGGGAAACACCATATATTTT,CASSLELAGRSGNTIYF,NA,TRBJ1-3,NA,TRBV5-1